This TCR beta chain was captured in a study of CD8+ T cells in alopecia areata. Background on the study: Twice a day, 5 to 10 mg of oral tofacitinib was administered to treated patients. Percentage of affected scalp area was the basis on which treated patients' severity was scored. Study conclusions and caveats: Scalp clonality decreased significantly with tofacitinib, and so did expanded CD8+ clones among the top 100. Any link of baseline CD8+ expansion to response, resting on one nonresponder, remains uncertain.

Regarding treatment: oral pan-JAK inhibitor, 5-10 mg twice daily. RNA was extracted and reverse transcribed into cDNA as the sequencing template. Data came from immunoSEQ multiplex PCR; TCRdb stores just in-frame clones and leaves some out. Of more than 150,000 clones listed, roughly three fifths are singletons. As concerns this clone: The antigen remains undetermined.

This CDR3 has 15 residues. The J segment lost 4 bases and the V segment lost 10 bases, leaving 12 bases of the junction unmatched. CDR1 is MNHEY and CDR2 is SVGAGI in the germline V gene. V and J are TRBV6-5 and TRBJ2-5; 10 bases match TRBD1. The TCR was taken from a human donor with alopecia areata. The material was CD8+ T cells sorted from blood, obtained at week 24, from a patient treated with tofacitinib. CDR3 nucleotide sequence: TGTGCCACCACTCGGACAGGGGGTACACGAGAGACCCAGTACTTC. This gives the protein CATTRTGGTRETQYF.